One and the same sample provided the 32 T cell receptor beta chains below, sequenced in a study of blood T cell repertoires in COVID-19. Assay used: immunoSEQ multiplex PCR; TCRdb lists only in-frame clones, some missing. Of tens of thousands of clones listed, less than 80% are singletons. The material sequenced was peripheral blood. All receptors derive from a man aged 55 to 69 with active or convalescent COVID-19.

This clone was counted between two and nine times. The chain recombines TRBV4-1 with TRBJ2-2; 14 bases map to TRBD2. The CDR3 has 22 residues. Germline V gene lookup returns CDR1 MGHRA and CDR2 YSYEKL. Trimming removed 0 bases from V and 3 bases from J; junction bases left unmatched: 15. In DNA, the CDR3 is TGCGCCAGCAGCCAAGATACCGCCATTGGACTAGCGGGGGGCTTATACACCGGGGAGCTGTTTTTT. It translates to CASSQDTAIGLAGGLYTGELFF.

This chain joins TRBV7-8 and TRBJ2-6; 8 bases agree with TRBD1. The CDR3 has 19 amino acids. Germline values: CDR1 SGHVS, CDR2 FQNEAQ. V was pared by 2 bases and J by 0 bases, with 9 bases of the junction left unmatched. The DNA for the CDR3 is TGTGCCAGCAGCTTAAGGTTGACAGGGGCCAGCTCTGGGGCCAACGTCCTGACTTTC. The encoded protein is CASSLRLTGASSGANVLTF.

The J gene is TRBJ1-4, the V gene TRBV5-6; 8 nucleotides align to TRBD1. Germline assignment: CDR1 SGHDT and CDR2 YYEEEE. The V segment lost 3 bases and the J segment 2 bases; nucleotides outside the gene matches: 3. This CDR3 region has 15 residues. The CDR3 DNA reads TGTGCCAGCAGCTCCTACAGGGGGACTAATGAAAAACTGTTTTTT. Protein: CASSSYRGTNEKLFF.

This chain connects TRBV10-3 to TRBJ1-6; the D gene is possibly TRBD1 (6 bases). CDR3 length: 16 amino acids. From germline, CDR1 is ENHRY and CDR2 SYGVKD. Trimming took off 2 bases at V and 7 bases at J, with 15 bases between the two ends. CDR3 sequence reads: CAISEGNRAENSPLHF. CDR3 DNA sequence: TGTGCCATCAGTGAGGGAAACAGGGCAGAAAATTCACCCCTCCACTTT.

Here the CDR3 reads CSVGAIRLAEGETQYF. The CDR3 region has the DNA TGCAGCGTTGGGGCGATCCGGCTAGCTGAGGGAGAGACCCAGTACTTC. The rearrangement links TRBV29-1 to TRBJ2-5; weak D call: TRBD2 (5 bases). This CDR3 comprises 16 residues. V shed 4 bases and J shed 4 bases, with 22 bases lying between them. Germline values: CDR1 SQVTM, CDR2 ANQGSEA.

The chain joins TRBV29-1 to TRBJ2-1; TRBD2 aligns across 7 bases. CDR1 SQVTM and CDR2 ANQGSEA come from the germline V gene. V trimming: 4 bases; J trimming: 10 bases; junction bases outside the gene matches: 10. There are 13 residues in the CDR3. The CDR3 sequence is CSVVPLWGGEQFF. CDR3 DNA sequence: TGCAGCGTTGTCCCATTGTGGGGGGGGGAGCAGTTCTTC.

This CDR3 reads CASSHSRTSGGAGETQYF. The DNA for the CDR3 is TGTGCCAGCAGCCATAGCCGGACTAGCGGGGGGGCAGGAGAGACCCAGTACTTC. The J gene is TRBJ2-5, the V gene TRBV13; the match to TRBD2 covers 15 bases. Looked up from germline, CDR1 is PRHDT and CDR2 is FYEKMQ (reference sequence). With 5 bases clipped from V and 4 bases from J, the junction kept 11 bases outside the gene matches. The CDR3 has 18 residues. Full variable domain (outside the CDR3, taken from reference TRBV13 and TRBJ2-5): AAGVIQSPRHLIKEKRETATLKCYPIPRHDTVYWYQQGPGQDPQFLISFYEKMQSDKGSIPDRFSAQQFSDYHSELNMSSLELGDSALYFCASSHSRTSGGAGETQYFGPGTRLLVL.

The rearrangement links TRBV7-2 to TRBJ1-5; TRBD1 aligns across 9 bases. Trimming at V came to 3 bases and at J to 0 bases, leaving 3 bases not matched to a gene. The V gene's germline CDR1 is SGHTA and CDR2 FQGNSA. CDR3 length equals 16 residues. The CDR3 region has the DNA TGTGCCAGCAGCTTCGGGACAGGGACTAGCAATCAGCCCCAGCATTTT. Translating it yields CASSFGTGTSNQPQHF.

The genes are TRBV30 and TRBJ1-5; D is uncertain. The V gene's germline CDR1 is GTSNPN and CDR2 SVGIG (reference sequence). This CDR3 spans 13 amino acids. With 0 bases removed from V and 4 bases from J, the gap between germline ends came to 7 bases. CDR3 region: CAWSVSFNQPQHF. The CDR3, as DNA: TGTGCCTGGAGTGTCAGTTTTAATCAGCCCCAGCATTTT.

This chain connects TRBV28 to TRBJ1-2, with a possible D match to TRBD1 (6 bases). This CDR3 comprises 13 residues. CDR1 and CDR2 (germline): MDHEN, SYDVKM. Trimming cost V 2 bases and J 8 bases, with 12 bases left between them. CDR3 residues: CASSLRDTRGYTF. CDR3 nucleotides: TGTGCCAGCAGTTTACGGGACACCAGGGGCTACACCTTC.

The chain joins TRBV18 to TRBJ2-7; TRBD1 is a possible D gene (6 bases). V was pared by 3 bases and J by 6 bases, with 15 bases between. The CDR3 sequence is 14 residues long. Germline V gene data show CDR1 as KGHSH and CDR2 as LQKENI. The DNA of the CDR3 is TGTGCCAGCTCACCGGGCCAGGGGTTCTCCGAGCAGTACTTC. Its protein is CASSPGQGFSEQYF. The variable domain in full, with the rest retrieved from reference TRBV18 and TRBJ2-7, is NAGVMQNPRHLVRRRGQEARLRCSPMKGHSHVYWYRQLPEEGLKFMVYLQKENIIDESGMPKERFSAEFPKEGPSILRIQQVVRGDSAAYFCASSPGQGFSEQYFGPGTRLTVT.

The J gene is TRBJ1-6, the V gene TRBV3-1 (or the pseudogene TRBV3-2); D possibly corresponds to TRBD1 (5 bases). Trimming took off 4 bases at V and 7 bases at J, with 17 bases between the two ends. Per germline, CDR1 LGHDT and CDR2 YNNKEL (reference sequence). The CDR3 has 16 amino acids. The CDR3 region has the DNA TGTGCCAGCAGCCCACATGACAGCCCAAGCAATTCACCCCTCCACTTT. This gives the protein CASSPHDSPSNSPLHF.

This chain joins TRBV28 and TRBJ1-3; 9 bases line up with TRBD1. CDR3 length: 16 residues. CDR1 and CDR2 from the germline V gene are MDHEN and SYDVKM. J gave up 4 bases and V 5 bases, and 9 bases lay outside the gene matches. This CDR3 reads CASSTRTGGAGNTIYF. The CDR3 coding sequence is TGTGCCAGCAGTACCAGAACAGGGGGCGCGGGAAACACCATATATTTT.

The chain joins TRBV9 to TRBJ2-5, with a tentative D call TRBD1 (7 bases). There are 15 residues in the CDR3. V was cut by 4 bases and J by 4 bases, with 17 bases left in between. Germline-derived CDR1 and CDR2 are SGDLS and YYNGEE. The CDR3 DNA sequence: TGTGCCAGCAGCCCACTCGGAGGGGGCCCAGAGACCCAGTACTTC. Amino acids: CASSPLGGGPETQYF.

By sample share, this clone is medium-sized. The J gene is TRBJ1-2, the V gene TRBV27; tentative D call: TRBD1 (6 bases). CDR1 is MNHEY, CDR2 SMNVEV, per germline (reference sequence). V was pared by 4 bases and J by 7 bases, with 16 bases between. This CDR3 region has 14 residues. The CDR3 reads CASSYDGQGSGYTF. The CDR3 coding sequence is TGTGCCAGCAGTTATGACGGCCAGGGGTCTGGCTACACCTTC.

This clone occurred many times. The gene calls are TRBV4-1 and TRBJ1-1; tentatively, D is TRBD1 (6 bases). From germline, CDR1 is MGHRA and CDR2 YSYEKL. V was clipped by 5 bases and J by 0 bases, with 10 bases between them. CDR3 length: 14 amino acids. CDR3 sequence: CASSGRTVNTEAFF. The CDR3 nucleotides are TGCGCCAGCAGCGGGCGGACAGTGAACACTGAAGCTTTCTTT.

The chain joins TRBV11-2 to TRBJ2-3; 10 nucleotides line up with TRBD2. The CDR3 loop spans 17 amino acids. Germline V gene data show CDR1 as SGHAT and CDR2 as FQNNGV. After removal of 2 bases from V and 1 base from J, the junction contained 6 bases not matched to a gene. CDR3 amino acids: CASSLRPLAGGTDTQYF. The CDR3 DNA sequence: TGTGCCAGCAGCTTACGCCCCCTAGCGGGGGGCACAGATACGCAGTATTTT.

This chain links TRBV6-5 with TRBJ1-6; TRBD1 might be the D (6 bases). Between the trimmed V and J ends, which lost 6 bases and 2 bases, there was a span of 8 bases. This CDR3 is 14 amino acids long. The germline V gene has CDR1 MNHEY and CDR2 SVGAGI. The CDR3 bases are TGTGCCAGCAGAGGACAGCCCTATAATTCACCCCTCCACTTT. This encodes CASRGQPYNSPLHF.

The V gene is TRBV18, the J gene TRBJ2-1; TRBD2 matches at 8 bases. The V gene's germline CDR1 is KGHSH and CDR2 LQKENI. CDR3 length equals 13 residues. The J segment lost 5 bases and the V segment lost 7 bases, leaving 4 bases of the junction unmatched. The CDR3 protein is CASFSGRNNEQFF. The CDR3 DNA follows: TGTGCCAGCTTCAGCGGGAGAAACAATGAGCAGTTCTTC.

V usage is TRBV7-6 and J usage is TRBJ1-2, with TRBD1 as a possible D gene (5 bases). This CDR3 is 16 amino acids long. V lost 0 bases to trimming and J lost 8 bases, with 19 bases between them. The V gene's germline CDR1 is SGHVS and CDR2 FNYEAQ. The DNA of the CDR3 is TGTGCCAGCAGCTTAGCGGGGGGATCGTTCGGGGACGGCTACACCTTC. It yields the protein CASSLAGGSFGDGYTF.

This chain joins TRBV29-1 and TRBJ2-3; 12 bases map to TRBD2. With V trimmed by 6 bases and J by 6 bases, 10 bases remained unmatched. The V gene's germline CDR1 is SQVTM and CDR2 ANQGSEA. The CDR3 sequence is 15 residues long. CDR3 protein: CSVRPSGGALDTQYF. The DNA for the CDR3 is TGCAGCGTGCGTCCTAGCGGGGGGGCGCTGGATACGCAGTATTTT.

This clone was found a few times. This chain connects TRBV5-4 to TRBJ2-5, with TRBD1 matching over 8 bases. Trimming removed 1 base from V and 5 bases from J; junction bases left unmatched: 4. This CDR3 is built from 14 residues. From germline, CDR1 is SGHNT and CDR2 YYREEE (reference sequence). The CDR3 coding sequence is TGTGCCAGCAGCTTGCAGGGGGCGGGGGAGACCCAGTACTTC. This gives the protein CASSLQGAGETQYF. Full variable domain (remainder filled in from reference TRBV5-4 and TRBJ2-5): ETGVTQSPTHLIKTRGQQVTLRCSSQSGHNTVSWYQQALGQGPQFIFQYYREEENGRGNFPPRFSGLQFPNYSSELNVNALELDDSALYLCASSLQGAGETQYFGPGTRLLVL.

This chain links TRBV5-1 with TRBJ2-2; 7 positions match TRBD2. This CDR3 is 14 amino acids long. The V and J ends lost 5 bases and 1 base, in that order; junction bases with no gene match: 2. CDR1 and CDR2 from the germline V gene are SGHRS and YFSETQ. The chain's CDR3 is CASRREMNTGELFF. DNA of the CDR3: TGCGCCAGCAGGCGGGAGATGAACACCGGGGAGCTGTTTTTT.

CDR3 DNA sequence: TGTGCCAGCTCTGATGGACAGGCCCTTAACACCGGGGAGCTGTTTTTT. This gives the protein CASSDGQALNTGELFF. V and J are TRBV18 and TRBJ2-2, with 7 positions matching TRBD1. CDR3 length equals 16 residues. Losses at the gene ends were 6 bases for V and 2 bases for J; bases not matched to a gene: 9. Germline lookup yields CDR1 KGHSH and CDR2 LQKENI. The complete variable domain, with remaining parts taken from reference TRBV18 and TRBJ2-2, reads NAGVMQNPRHLVRRRGQEARLRCSPMKGHSHVYWYRQLPEEGLKFMVYLQKENIIDESGMPKERFSAEFPKEGPSILRIQQVVRGDSAAYFCASSDGQALNTGELFFGEGSRLTVL.

CDR3 in DNA: TGTGCCAGCAGCTTGGTCGGGAACGGTTTCTATAATTCACCCCTCCACTTT. This sequence encodes CASSLVGNGFYNSPLHF. V gene TRBV5-6 combines with J gene TRBJ1-6; no firm D call. The CDR3 is 17 residues long. In germline, CDR1 is SGHDT, CDR2 YYEEEE. The germline V and J ends were trimmed by 0 bases and 3 bases, with 13 bases remaining between them.

The V and J genes are TRBV9 and TRBJ2-3, with D tentatively TRBD2 (5 bases). The germline V gene has CDR1 SGDLS and CDR2 YYNGEE. The CDR3 loop spans 16 amino acids. V lost 0 bases to trimming and J lost 3 bases, with 14 bases between them. In DNA form, the CDR3 reads TGTGCCAGCAGCGTAGGAGGGTCCGATTCAACAGATACGCAGTATTTT. Amino acids: CASSVGGSDSTDTQYF.

The genes are TRBV4-3 and TRBJ2-7; TRBD1 aligns across 9 bases. J gave up 5 bases and V 0 bases, and 8 bases lay outside the gene matches. Germline loops: CDR1 LGHNA, CDR2 YSLEER. The CDR3 has 16 amino acids. The CDR3 DNA reads as TGCGCCAGCAGCCAAGATTGGCTGGGACAGGGTAACGAGCAGTACTTC. It translates to CASSQDWLGQGNEQYF.

The J gene is TRBJ1-5, the V gene TRBV19, with no clear D. Between the trimmed V and J ends, which lost 3 bases and 5 bases, there was a span of 11 bases. The CDR3 is 14 residues long. Germline V gene lookup returns CDR1 LNHDA and CDR2 SQIVND (reference sequence). Here the CDR3 DNA reads TGTGCCAGTAGTATGGGAGGTTATGATCAGCCCCAGCATTTT. Its translation is CASSMGGYDQPQHF. Using reference TRBV19 and TRBJ1-5 for the parts outside the CDR3, the full variable domain is DGGITQSPKYLFRKEGQNVTLSCEQNLNHDAMYWYRQDPGQGLRLIYYSQIVNDFQKGDIAEGYSVSREKKESFPLTVTSAQKNPTAFYLCASSMGGYDQPQHFGDGTRLSIL.

The chain uses TRBV28 and TRBJ1-1, with a possible D match to TRBD1 (5 bases). The CDR3 runs to 14 residues. V was trimmed by 2 bases and J by 2 bases, leaving 9 bases between them. Germline values: CDR1 MDHEN, CDR2 SYDVKM. Here the CDR3 DNA reads TGTGCCAGCAGTTTAAGACAGCTTAACACTGAAGCTTTCTTT. Translation gives CASSLRQLNTEAFF.

This chain connects TRBV18 to TRBJ1-5, with D perhaps TRBD1 (6 bases). Trimming left V 6 bases short and J 3 bases short, with 18 bases between. The length of the CDR3 is 16 residues. In germline, CDR1 is KGHSH, CDR2 LQKENI. The CDR3 is CASSDSTGLNNQPQHF. Written as DNA, the CDR3 is TGTGCCAGCTCGGATTCGACAGGATTGAACAATCAGCCCCAGCATTTT.

The chain combines TRBV7-8 with TRBJ1-2; TRBD1 aligns across 7 bases. The CDR3 runs to 15 residues. V was pared by 1 base and J by 0 bases, with 2 bases of the junction left unmatched. The germline gives CDR1 SGHVS, CDR2 FQNEAQ. In DNA, the CDR3 is TGTGCCAGCAGCTTAGGGGACAGAACTAACTATGGCTACACCTTC. Protein: CASSLGDRTNYGYTF. Together with reference TRBV7-8 and TRBJ1-2, the CDR3 gives the full variable domain: GAGVSQSPRYKVAKRGQDVALRCDPISGHVSLFWYQQALGQGPEFLTYFQNEAQLDKSGLPSDRFFAERPEGSVSTLKIQRTQQEDSAVYLCASSLGDRTNYGYTFGSGTRLTVV.

The chain is built from TRBV2 and TRBJ2-7, with 7 bases that match TRBD1. This CDR3 comprises 12 residues. Germline CDR1 reads SNHLY; CDR2 reads FYNNEI. V shed 6 bases and J 3 bases; nucleotides not matched to a gene: 2. The DNA of the CDR3 is TGTGCCAGCAGGACAGGGAACTACGAGCAGTACTTC. Amino acids: CASRTGNYEQYF.